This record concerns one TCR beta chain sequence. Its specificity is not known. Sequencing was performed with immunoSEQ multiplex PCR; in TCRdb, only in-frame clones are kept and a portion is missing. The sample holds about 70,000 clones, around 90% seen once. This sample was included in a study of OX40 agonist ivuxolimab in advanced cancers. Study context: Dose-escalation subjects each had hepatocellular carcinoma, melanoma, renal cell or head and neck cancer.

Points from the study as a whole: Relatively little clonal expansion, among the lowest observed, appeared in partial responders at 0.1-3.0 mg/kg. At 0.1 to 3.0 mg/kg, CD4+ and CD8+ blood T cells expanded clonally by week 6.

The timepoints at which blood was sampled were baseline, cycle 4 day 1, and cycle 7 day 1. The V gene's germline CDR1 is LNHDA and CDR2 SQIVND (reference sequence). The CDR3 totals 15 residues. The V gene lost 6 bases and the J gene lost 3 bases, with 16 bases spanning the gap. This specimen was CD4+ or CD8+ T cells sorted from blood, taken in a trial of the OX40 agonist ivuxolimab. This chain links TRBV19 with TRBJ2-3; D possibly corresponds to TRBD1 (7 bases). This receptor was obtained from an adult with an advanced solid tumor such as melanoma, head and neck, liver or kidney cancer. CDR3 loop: CASSAQGRRTDTQYF. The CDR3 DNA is TGTGCCAGTAGCGCACAGGGGAGGAGGACAGATACGCAGTATTTT.